This TCR beta chain was observed in a study of molecular identifiers for immune sequencing clone quantification. TCRdb fed the PCR reads into MiXCR, producing one record per CDR3 protein. This sample yields about 510,000 distinct CDR3 sequences, of which about a fifth are seen a single time; 0.84% belongs to the top ten. Note on this clonotype: The antigen remains unidentified.

Input for naive CD8 libraries was about 19,000 to 1,100,000 sorted cells; the RNA fraction used was 10%, 30% or 50%. Points from the study as a whole: Naive cells had under 1% of molecules in clones above 20 RNA copies, effectors over 97%.

Germline lookup yields CDR1 SEHNR and CDR2 FQNEAQ (reference sequence). V was shortened by 0 bases and J by 4 bases, with 15 bases between the two germline ends. This CDR3 has 16 residues. The rearrangement uses TRBV7-9 and TRBJ1-1; D might be TRBD1 (5 bases). The sequencing input was naive CD8+ T cells from blood, with Jurkat cell RNA spiked in. The sample's subset: FACS-sorted CD8+CD4-CCR7+CD45RA+ naive T cells. The sequence came from a human donor in good health. Some libraries in this study had Jurkat cell RNA spiked in. The CDR3 nucleotides are TGTGCCAGCAGCTTAGCGCTCGCGGGGGTGGGCACTGAAGCTTTCTTT. Translated, it gives CASSLALAGVGTEAFF.